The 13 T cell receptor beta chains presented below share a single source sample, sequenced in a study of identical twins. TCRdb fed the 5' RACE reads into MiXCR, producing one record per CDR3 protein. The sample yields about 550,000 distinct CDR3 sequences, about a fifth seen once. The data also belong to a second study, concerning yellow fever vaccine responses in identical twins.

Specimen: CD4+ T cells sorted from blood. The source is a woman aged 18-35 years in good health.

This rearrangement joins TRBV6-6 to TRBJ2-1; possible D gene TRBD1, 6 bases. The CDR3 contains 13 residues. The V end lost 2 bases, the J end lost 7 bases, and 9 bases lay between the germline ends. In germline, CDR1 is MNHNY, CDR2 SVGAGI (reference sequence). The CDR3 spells CASSYTGSNEQFF. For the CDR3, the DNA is TGTGCCAGCAGTTACACAGGGTCTAATGAGCAGTTCTTC.

For the CDR3, the DNA is TGTGCCAGCAGTTCCTTAACCCCCAATGAGCAGTTCTTC. It codes for CASSSLTPNEQFF. The chain joins TRBV28 to TRBJ2-1; no firm D call. V lost 4 bases to trimming and J lost 6 bases, with 10 bases between them. This CDR3 spans 13 amino acids. CDR1 and CDR2 (germline): MDHEN, SYDVKM.

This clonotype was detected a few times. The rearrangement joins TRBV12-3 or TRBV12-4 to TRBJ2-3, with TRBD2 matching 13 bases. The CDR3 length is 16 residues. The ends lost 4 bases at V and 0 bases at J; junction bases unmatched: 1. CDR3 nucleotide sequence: TGTGCCAGCAGTTGGACTAGCGGGGGAAGCACAGATACGCAGTATTTT. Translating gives CASSWTSGGSTDTQYF.

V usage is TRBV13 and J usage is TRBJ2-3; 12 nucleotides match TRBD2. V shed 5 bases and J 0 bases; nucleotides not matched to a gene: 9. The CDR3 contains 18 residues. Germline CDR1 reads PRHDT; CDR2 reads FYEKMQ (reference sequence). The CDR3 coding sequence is TGTGCCAGCAGCCCTCTAGCGGGGGGGAAATATAGCACAGATACGCAGTATTTT. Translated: CASSPLAGGKYSTDTQYF. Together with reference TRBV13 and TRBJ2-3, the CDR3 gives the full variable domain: AAGVIQSPRHLIKEKRETATLKCYPIPRHDTVYWYQQGPGQDPQFLISFYEKMQSDKGSIPDRFSAQQFSDYHSELNMSSLELGDSALYFCASSPLAGGKYSTDTQYFGPGTRLTVL.

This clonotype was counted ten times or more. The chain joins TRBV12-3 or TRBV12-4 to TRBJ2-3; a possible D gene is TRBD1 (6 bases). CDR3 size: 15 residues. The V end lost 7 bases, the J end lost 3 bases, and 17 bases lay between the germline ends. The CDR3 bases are TGTGCCAGCAAATGGCAGGCCAGGGGAACAGATACGCAGTATTTT. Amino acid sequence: CASKWQARGTDTQYF.

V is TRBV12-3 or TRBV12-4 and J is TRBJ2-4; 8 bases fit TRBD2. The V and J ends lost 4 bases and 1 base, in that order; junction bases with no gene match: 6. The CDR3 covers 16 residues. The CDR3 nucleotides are TGTGCCAGCAGTTCACAAGCGGGAGTGGCCAAAAACATTCAGTACTTC. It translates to CASSSQAGVAKNIQYF.

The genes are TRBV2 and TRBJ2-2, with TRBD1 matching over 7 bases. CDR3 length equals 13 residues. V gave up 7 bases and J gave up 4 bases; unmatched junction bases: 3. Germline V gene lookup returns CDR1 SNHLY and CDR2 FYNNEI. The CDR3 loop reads CASNSGGTGELFF. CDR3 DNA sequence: TGTGCCAGCAATTCAGGGGGCACCGGGGAGCTGTTTTTT.

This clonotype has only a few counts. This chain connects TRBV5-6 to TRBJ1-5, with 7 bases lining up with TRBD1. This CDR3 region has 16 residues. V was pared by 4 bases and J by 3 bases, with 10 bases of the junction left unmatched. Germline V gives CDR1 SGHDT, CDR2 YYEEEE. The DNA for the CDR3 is TGTGCCAGCAGCCAAAACAGGGGAACTTACAATCAGCCCCAGCATTTT. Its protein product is CASSQNRGTYNQPQHF.

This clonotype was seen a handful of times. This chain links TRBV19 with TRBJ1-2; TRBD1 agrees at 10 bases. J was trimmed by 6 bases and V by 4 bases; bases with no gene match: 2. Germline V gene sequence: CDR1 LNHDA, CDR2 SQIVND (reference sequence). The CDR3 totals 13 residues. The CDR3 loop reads CASSTGQGHGYTF. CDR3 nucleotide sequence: TGTGCCAGTAGTACGGGACAGGGGCATGGCTACACCTTC.

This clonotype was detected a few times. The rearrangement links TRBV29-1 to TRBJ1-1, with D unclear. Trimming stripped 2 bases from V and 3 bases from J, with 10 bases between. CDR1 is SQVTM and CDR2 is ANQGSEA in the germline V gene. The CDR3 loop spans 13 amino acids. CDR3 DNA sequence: TGCAGCGTTGAACCGTCGGGGTACACTGAAGCTTTCTTT. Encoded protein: CSVEPSGYTEAFF. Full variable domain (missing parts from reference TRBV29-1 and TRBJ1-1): SAVISQKPSRDICQRGTSLTIQCQVDSQVTMMFWYRQQPGQSLTLIATANQGSEATYESGFVIDKFPISRPNLTFSTLTVSNMSPEDSSIYLCSVEPSGYTEAFFGQGTRLTVV.

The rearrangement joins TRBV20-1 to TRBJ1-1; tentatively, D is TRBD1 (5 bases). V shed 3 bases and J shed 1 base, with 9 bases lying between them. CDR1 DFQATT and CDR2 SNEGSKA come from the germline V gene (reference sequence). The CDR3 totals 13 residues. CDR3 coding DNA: TGCAGTGCTAGGGGACCGGCGAACACTGAAGCTTTCTTT. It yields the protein CSARGPANTEAFF.

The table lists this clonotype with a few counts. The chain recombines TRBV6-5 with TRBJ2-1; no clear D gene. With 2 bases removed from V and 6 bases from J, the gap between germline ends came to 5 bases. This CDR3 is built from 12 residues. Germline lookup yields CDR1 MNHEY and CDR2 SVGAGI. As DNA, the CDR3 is TGTGCCAGCAGTTACCCCGGCAATGAGCAGTTCTTC. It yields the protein CASSYPGNEQFF.

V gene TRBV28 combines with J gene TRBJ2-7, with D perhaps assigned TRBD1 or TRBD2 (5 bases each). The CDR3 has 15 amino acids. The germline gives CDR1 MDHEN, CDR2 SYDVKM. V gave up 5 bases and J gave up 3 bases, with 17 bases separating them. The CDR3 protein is CASSGGPMKGYEQYF. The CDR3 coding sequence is TGTGCCAGCAGTGGGGGTCCAATGAAAGGCTACGAGCAGTACTTC.